This T cell receptor (beta chain) came from a study of blood T cells in healthy people across ages (dated by TCRdb to about 2015). Notes on the research overall: In model experiments, template switching captured about one uniquely barcoded TCR beta cDNA molecule for every two T cells. Donors of different ages were randomly distributed across sequencing lanes to avoid experimental bias. Using deep sequencing normalized with unique cDNA molecular identifiers, the study measured how TCR beta repertoire diversity changes with age. The donors were divided into four age groups: young (average approximately 15 years), middle-aged (approximately 42), aged (approximately 62) and long-lived (82). The study analyzed two additional independent replicas of 1 million unique cDNA reads from the same blood draw for two donors, one aged 18 to 30 and one aged 80 or older.

Details on this clonotype: No cognate antigen has been identified for it. One end of the junction does not line up with germline, which may come from a read error.

Library construction relied on 5' RACE. Sequencing instrument: Illumina HiSeq 2500. A second 7 to 11 cycle PCR used a sample-barcoded 5' primer and a J-beta primer mix. Each TCR beta cDNA molecule received a unique molecular identifier from a template-switch 5' adaptor carrying 12 random nucleotides. Each sample yielded at least 3 million CDR3-containing paired-end reads. First-strand cDNA synthesis was performed from all RNA using the Mint cDNA synthesis kit, with priming by a TRBC-specific oligonucleotide. Following uracil-DNA glycosylase treatment, all cDNA underwent a first 18-cycle PCR with the universal primers M1SS and BC2_uni_R. The authors' analysis ran thus. For normalization, 1 million high-quality reads were randomly selected from each sample, with every read carrying a distinct molecular identifier. Instead of being binned into consensus sequences, reads that shared molecular identifiers were thrown out. MiTCR, set to a Q25 quality threshold and the strictest error-elimination algorithm, was used for CDR3 identification, clonotype clustering and error correction. Lower-bound total TCR beta diversity was estimated with a nonparametric unseen species model using Euler transformation. TCRdb took the public reads, trimmed them with fastp at Q25, ran MiXCR for clone calling and kept in-frame beta chains. Rows merge per CDR3 protein into single entries with the most common DNA and genes. These V and J calls are TCRdb output, not the study's own analysis. The sample table shows roughly 1,800,000 distinct CDR3 sequences, and 49% are seen once. The ten largest clones add up to more than 2% of the sample.

Beyond this particular receptor, the publication reports: Estimates of total diversity based on one million sequenced T cells were regarded as lower bounds and as underestimates. As age increased, observed TCR beta diversity per million T cells dropped in a roughly linear way, and a significant reduction was already evident by age 40. Compared with the aged group, more naive CD4+ T cells, fewer expanded clones and increased TCR diversity were shown by the long-lived group, suggesting age selection. There was a strong correlation between observed TCR beta diversity and the percentage of naive T cells measured by flow cytometry. The CMV infection status of donors was not known, potentially confounding age-related changes in expanded clonotypes. Because profiling used bulk unsorted PBMCs, naive and antigen-experienced compartments could not be compared conclusively.

From the cysteine through the phenylalanine, the CDR3 covers 17 amino acids. Just CDR3 DNA is preserved here, 51 bases in frame from base 1. Looking up the germline V gene yields CDR1 LGHNA and CDR2 YSLEER. The donors were roughly 39 Caucasian individuals from Russia, aged 6 to 90 years, who were systemically healthy. About 9.1 milliliters of peripheral blood were collected from each donor into EDTA-treated Vacutainer tubes. Ficoll-Paque density-gradient centrifugation was used to isolate PBMCs, with at least 7 million per sample. Total RNA was extracted from PBMCs with Trizol reagent, with at least 5 micrograms obtained per sample. For every donor, flow cytometry on a PBMC aliquot measured the percentage of naive CD45RAhigh/CD27high T cells.

The specimen sequenced was blood. The V gene is TRBV4-3 and the J gene is TRBJ2-1; the D segment is perhaps TRBD1 or TRBD2, each sharing 5 matched bases. The receptor was isolated from a woman in her thirties or forties in good health. The DNA is as follows: TGCGCCGGCAGCCAAGAAGGCGCAGGGAGCTCCTACAATGAGCAGTTCTTC. This is translated as CAGSQEGAGSSYNEQFF.